This TCR beta chain was sequenced for a study of Graves' ophthalmopathy and Graves' hyperthyroidism. CDR3 length equals 15 residues. Germline V gene sequence: CDR1 MGHRA, CDR2 YSYEKL. V lost 4 bases to trimming and J lost 1 base, with 14 bases between them. RNA transcripts were the template, and TCR beta CDR3 regions were amplified from them. HTBI primers primed a first-round RT-PCR, and a second-round multiplex PCR followed. MiXCR, applied by TCRdb to the multiplex PCR reads, yields one record per CDR3 protein. The profile covers over a million distinct CDR3 sequences, with 35% to 40% appearing a single time and roughly 11% taken by the ten largest. Comment on this clonotype: The antigen is not known.

Patients were diagnosed from clinical symptoms, serum thyroxine, TRAb, thyroid ultrasound and orbital computed tomography. Points from the study as a whole: Most expanded clonotypes from thyroid (those above 0.001 frequency) were also found in blood. Stable hyperthyroidism and ophthalmopathy were told apart by a 13-signature model, which achieved less than 90% sensitivity and roughly 76% specificity.

The V call is TRBV4-1, the J call TRBJ2-7; a possible D gene is TRBD2 (6 bases). This clonotype was sampled from an adult man with Graves' hyperthyroidism. The sequencing sample was made of peripheral blood or thyroid tissue (not recorded which). This CDR3 is CASSRLASQSYEQYF. The CDR3 coding sequence is TGCGCCAGCAGCCGCCTAGCGTCCCAATCCTACGAGCAGTACTTC.